Listed below are T cell receptor beta chains from one sample, sequenced in a study of cytomegalovirus exposure and HLA in healthy donors. Here immunoSEQ multiplex PCR was the method, and the copy in TCRdb shows in-frame clones only, minus some. This sample carries around 67,000 clones, approximately 80% of them seen once, and the ten largest clones take around 7.8%. Material: PBMCs. The receptors were sampled from a man aged 18 to 30 in good health and CMV-seropositive. The CDR3 runs from the conserved cysteine through the conserved F or W. A D gene is named only where the DNA matches it firmly. The size entry is marked missing in some rows and otherwise reads once, few, many or a size class.

TRBD1,TRBV7-7,NA,TRBJ2-3,TGTGCTAGCAGCCAGGGACAGGGAGGGACAGATACGCAGTATTTT,CASSQGQGGTDTQYF
NA,TRBV2,NA,TRBJ1-6,TGTGCCAGCAGTGAAGGGGGGGGTAATTCACCCCTCCACTTT,CASSEGGGNSPLHF
TRBD1,TRBV9,NA,TRBJ1-1,TGTGCCAGCAGCGTAGGAGACAGGGGTGGGAACACTAAAGCTTTCTTT,CASSVGDRGGNTKAFF
TRBD2,TRBV30,NA,TRBJ2-1,TGTGCCTGGACTAAAAAACTAGCGGGAGGGCCGGATGAGCAGTTCTTC,CAWTKKLAGGPDEQFF
TRBD1,TRBV29-1,NA,TRBJ2-5,TGCAGCGCCAGGACAGGGGGAGCAGAGACCCAGTACTTC,CSARTGGAETQYF
TRBD1,TRBV7-9,NA,TRBJ1-3,TGTGCCAGCAGCTGGGGGACAGACTCTGGAAACACCATATATTTT,CASSWGTDSGNTIYF
TRBD1,TRBV30,NA,TRBJ1-1,TGTGCCTGTCACCCCCCGGGACAGGGAGAAGCTTTCTTT,CACHPPGQGEAFF
TRBD1,TRBV6-6,NA,TRBJ1-1,TGTGCCAGCAGTCGACAGGGGGCGCTGGGAACTGAAGCTTTCTTT,CASSRQGALGTEAFF
TRBD1,TRBV29-1,NA,TRBJ2-6,TGCAGCGTTGAAGGGGGGACAGCTGGGGCCAACGTCCTGACTTTC,CSVEGGTAGANVLTF
NA,TRBV12-5,NA,TRBJ2-7,TGTGCTAGTGGTTACGCGAGAGGGTGGGAGCAGTACTTC,CASGYARGWEQYF
TRBD2,TRBV5-4,NA,TRBJ2-1,TGTGCCAGCAGCTTGGGGCTAGCGGGAGGTTTCTCCTACAATGAGCAGTTCTTC,CASSLGLAGGFSYNEQFF
TRBD1,TRBV6-5,NA,TRBJ1-1,TGTGCCAGCAGTTCCGGACAGGGAGGCACTGAAGCTTTCTTT,CASSSGQGGTEAFF
NA,TRBV30,NA,TRBJ1-1,TGTGCCTGGAGTGGTACAGGTTTCGTTAGAGCTTTCTTT,CAWSGTGFVRAFF
NA,TRBV29-1,NA,TRBJ1-1,TGCAGCGTCAGGGACAAGGGATACACTGAAGCTTTCTTT,CSVRDKGYTEAFF
TRBD1,TRBV5-1,NA,TRBJ2-5,TGCGCCAGCAGCTCAGGGACAGGACTGTACCAAGAGACCCAGTACTTC,CASSSGTGLYQETQYF
NA,TRBV9,NA,TRBJ1-1,TGTGCCAGCAGCAGAGGCGAGGGAGCCACTGAAGCTTTCTTT,CASSRGEGATEAFF
NA,TRBV28,NA,TRBJ1-5,TGTGCCAGCAGTAAGACAGGTTTGGAGCCCCAGCATTTT,CASSKTGLEPQHF
NA,TRBV7-8,once,TRBJ1-6,TGTGCCAGCAGCTTAGTAGGGGGTTTCAATAATTCACCCCTCCACTTT,CASSLVGGFNNSPLHF
TRBD2,TRBV19,NA,TRBJ2-3,TGTGCCAGTAGTACGCGGCCCGCGTCTTTAGGGACTACCACAGATACGCAGTATTTT,CASSTRPASLGTTTDTQYF
NA,TRBV28,NA,TRBJ1-6,TGTGCCAGCATCGGAGGGAATTCACCCCTCCACTTT,CASIGGNSPLHF
NA,TRBV5-1,NA,TRBJ2-5,TGCGCCAGCAGCAAAACGGGGGAGACCCAGTACTTC,CASSKTGETQYF
NA,TRBV29-1,NA,TRBJ2-1,TGCAGCGTTGAGTTGGTGGGGAGCTCCTACAATGAGCAGTTCTTC,CSVELVGSSYNEQFF
TRBD2,TRBV5-4,NA,TRBJ2-1,TGTGCCAGCGGAACGGGAGGGGGGTCTGGGGGTGAGCAGTTCTTC,CASGTGGGSGGEQFF
NA,TRBV15,NA,TRBJ2-1,TGTGCCACCAGCAGAGAATCCGCAAGGGGTGAGCAGTTCTTC,CATSRESARGEQFF
TRBD1,TRBV30,once,TRBJ2-1,TGTGCCTGGAAGGGGACAGGGGGTAATGAGCAGTTCTTC,CAWKGTGGNEQFF
NA,TRBV7-6,NA,TRBJ2-3,TGTGCCAGCAGCCCTAATCCGGGACACACAGATACGCAGTATTTT,CASSPNPGHTDTQYF
NA,TRBV7-3,NA,TRBJ2-1,TGTGCCAGCAGCTTAAACCCGGTTAACAATGAGCAGTTCTTC,CASSLNPVNNEQFF
TRBD1,TRBV5-6,NA,TRBJ2-5,TGTGCCAGCAGCCGCCGGGACAGGGCTGGCCCCCTCCAAGAGACCCAGTACTTC,CASSRRDRAGPLQETQYF
TRBD2,TRBV5-4,once,TRBJ2-5,TGTGCCAGCAGCTTGGTGGTAGCGGGACAAGAGACCCAGTACTTC,CASSLVVAGQETQYF
NA,TRBV30,NA,TRBJ1-2,TGTGCCTGGAGAGACAGAGACAACTATGGCTACACCTTC,CAWRDRDNYGYTF
TRBD2,TRBV5-1,once,TRBJ2-2,TGCGCCAGCAGCTTGAGGGAGGGTCGGAACGGGGAGCTGTTTTTT,CASSLREGRNGELFF
TRBD1,TRBV9,NA,TRBJ2-7,TGTGCCAGCAGCGACGGGACAGTCCTTGACGAGCAGTACTTC,CASSDGTVLDEQYF
NA,TRBV30,NA,TRBJ1-2,TGTGCCTGGAGTTTCAGGGAACTGGATGGCTACACCTTC,CAWSFRELDGYTF
TRBD1,TRBV5-4,NA,TRBJ1-2,TGTGCCAGCAAGGGACAGGAAACTTATGGCTACACCTTC,CASKGQETYGYTF
TRBD1,TRBV28,NA,TRBJ1-1,TGTGCCAGCAGTTCGGGACAGGGAGGGACTGAAGCTTTCTTT,CASSSGQGGTEAFF
NA,TRBV19,once,TRBJ1-2,TGTGCCAGTAGTCCAACGGGGGGGGCCGGCTACACCTTC,CASSPTGGAGYTF
TRBD1,TRBV6-1,NA,TRBJ1-6,TGTGCCAGTACTACAGGGGGCTCACCCCTCCACTTT,CASTTGGSPLHF
TRBD2,TRBV29-1,NA,TRBJ2-2,TGCAGCGTTGAAGGCCTAGCGGGGGCCTCGAACACCGGGGAGCTGTTTTTT,CSVEGLAGASNTGELFF
TRBD1,TRBV28,NA,TRBJ1-4,TGTGCCAGCAAGTCGCTCAGGGGGCCGACTAATGAAAAACTGTTTTTT,CASKSLRGPTNEKLFF
TRBD1,TRBV28,NA,TRBJ1-1,TGTGCCAGCACCGCCGGGACAGCGACTGAAGCTTTCTTT,CASTAGTATEAFF
TRBD1,TRBV5-1,NA,TRBJ1-1,TGCGCCAGCAGCCCGGGACAGACGAACACTGAAGCTTTCTTT,CASSPGQTNTEAFF
NA,TRBV9,NA,TRBJ1-3,TGTGCCAGCAGCGTAGGGAAGGGGTCTGGAAACACCATATATTTT,CASSVGKGSGNTIYF
TRBD1,TRBV6-5,NA,TRBJ2-5,TGTGCCAGCAGTTTTAGGGGACAGATCCAAGAGACCCAGTACTTC,CASSFRGQIQETQYF
TRBD1,TRBV15,once,TRBJ2-1,TGTGCCACCAGCAAATCCGGGACAGGAATTAATGAGCAGTTCTTC,CATSKSGTGINEQFF
NA,TRBV6-5,NA,TRBJ2-5,TGTGCCAGCAGCCCGAGAGGTCAAGAGACCCAGTACTTC,CASSPRGQETQYF
NA,TRBV28,few,TRBJ1-5,TGTGCCAGCAGGGGAGCTAGCAATCAGCCCCAGCATTTT,CASRGASNQPQHF
NA,TRBV2,few,TRBJ2-4,TGTGCCAGCAGAACGTCCGGGACTTCCCCCAACATTCAGTACTTC,CASRTSGTSPNIQYF
NA,TRBV30,NA,TRBJ1-6,TGTGCCTGGAGTGGGGTCAGGGCTTCACCCCTCCACTTT,CAWSGVRASPLHF
NA,TRBV7-2,NA,TRBJ1-2,TGTGCCAGTAGCTTAGCCGGGGTCGGCTACACCTTC,CASSLAGVGYTF
NA,TRBV7-9,NA,TRBJ2-1,TGTGCCAGCAGCTTAGCTAGAACCGAGCAGTTCTTC,CASSLARTEQFF
NA,TRBV6-5,NA,TRBJ1-1,TGTGCCAGCAGTTACTCGGGCAGGGTGAACACTGAAGCTTTCTTT,CASSYSGRVNTEAFF
NA,TRBV2,NA,TRBJ1-5,TGTGCCAGCCGGCAGGATTATCAGCCCCAGCATTTT,CASRQDYQPQHF
NA,TRBV6-5,NA,TRBJ2-2,TGTGCCAGCGGGGGGACAGACACCGGGGAGCTGTTTTTT,CASGGTDTGELFF